This is a list of T cell receptor beta chains from one sample in a study of cytomegalovirus exposure and HLA in healthy donors. The table came from immunoSEQ multiplex PCR; TCRdb's copy has only in-frame clones and leaves some out. Among some 150,000 clones listed, over 70% were seen once. Sequencing was performed on PBMCs. These receptor sequences come from a man between 25 and 39 years old in good health and CMV-seronegative. CDR3s include the opening cysteine and the closing phenylalanine or tryptophan. The D gene is left open where the match is weak. Some rows have no size entry. The others give once, few or many, or a class for an expanded clone.

>.|.|TRBJ1-1|TRBV9
TGTGCCAGCAGCGTAGATCAGGGGCGGCGAGCTGCTTTCTTT
CASSVDQGRRAAFF
>.|.|TRBJ1-1|TRBV5-5
TGTGCCAGCAGCTTTTCCAGGGCCTCTGAAGCTTTCTTT
CASSFSRASEAFF
>.|TRBD2|TRBJ2-3|TRBV9
TGTGCCAGCAGCCCCCCCACTAGCGGACTGCTGGATACGCAGTATTTT
CASSPPTSGLLDTQYF
>.|.|TRBJ1-1|TRBV29-1
TGCAGCGTTTGGGCAACTGCTGTACGCCTCTCGGGAGGTGAAGCTTTCTTT
CSVWATAVRLSGGEAFF
>.|TRBD2|TRBJ2-1|TRBV4-1
TGCGCCAGCAGCCAAGTGACTAGCGGGAGCAATGAGCAGTTCTTC
CASSQVTSGSNEQFF
>.|TRBD1|TRBJ1-5|TRBV7-2
TGTGCCAGCAGCTATGGACAGGCCTATCAGCCCCAGCATTTT
CASSYGQAYQPQHF
>.|.|TRBJ1-4|TRBV28
TGTGCCAGCAGTACTGACAGCACTAATGAAAAACTGTTTTTT
CASSTDSTNEKLFF
>.|TRBD1|TRBJ2-7|TRBV18
TGTGCCAGCTCACCTAGGACAGGCCTCTCCTACGAGCAGTACTTC
CASSPRTGLSYEQYF
>.|.|TRBJ1-5|TRBV27
TGTGCCAGCAGTCCCTACCAATCGGCAGGGTATATACAGCCCCAGCATTTT
CASSPYQSAGYIQPQHF
>.|.|TRBJ2-7|TRBV30
TGTGCCTGGAGTCCCTCCTTCCCCAGCTCCTACGAGCAGTACTTC
CAWSPSFPSSYEQYF
>once|.|TRBJ2-3|TRBV2
TGTGCCAGCAGTGGTTTTTACGGGAGAAAGTCAGATACGCAGTATTTT
CASSGFYGRKSDTQYF
>.|TRBD2|TRBJ2-5|TRBV28
TGTGCCAGCAGTCGCGGGGGAGAAGAGACCCAGTACTTC
CASSRGGEETQYF
>.|.|TRBJ2-2|TRBV14
TGTGCCAGCAGCCAAGTACCCATCCCGGGGAGCACCGGGGAGCTGTTTTTT
CASSQVPIPGSTGELFF
>.|.|TRBJ1-3|TRBV4-1
TGCGCCAGCAGCCAAGACCAGCGCCTGCCCATATATTTT
CASSQDQRLPIYF
>.|TRBD2|TRBJ2-2|TRBV7-6
TGTGCCAGCAGCTTAGAGGCGGGGGAGAACACCGGGGAGCTGTTTTTT
CASSLEAGENTGELFF
>.|.|TRBJ2-1|TRBV27
TGTGCCAGCAGTCTCTCCTCCTACAATGAGCAGTTCTTC
CASSLSSYNEQFF
>.|TRBD2|TRBJ2-7|TRBV6-5
TGTGCCAGCAGAGGACTAGCGGGACCCTACGAGCAGTACTTC
CASRGLAGPYEQYF
>.|TRBD2|TRBJ2-2|TRBV25-1
TGTGCCACCTCTAGGGGAGGGCTCGCCGGGGAGCTGTTTTTT
CATSRGGLAGELFF
>.|TRBD1|TRBJ1-1|TRBV27
TGTGCCAGCAGTGGGACAGCGATGAACACTGAAGCTTTCTTT
CASSGTAMNTEAFF
>once|.|TRBJ1-5|TRBV28
TGTGCCAGCAGTTTATACCAGATTAGCAATCAGCCCCAGCATTTT
CASSLYQISNQPQHF
>.|.|TRBJ2-7|TRBV28
TGTGCCAGCAGGCCAGCGCCTCCGGGGACACTCTACGAGCAGTACTTC
CASRPAPPGTLYEQYF
>.|.|TRBJ2-5|TRBV14
TGTGCCAGCAGCCAAGAGGTGGGGCTTCCACAAGAGACCCAGTACTTC
CASSQEVGLPQETQYF
>.|.|TRBJ2-7|TRBV9
TGTGCCAGCAGCCCCCTGGCGGACTCCTACGAGCAGTACTTC
CASSPLADSYEQYF
>.|.|TRBJ2-2|TRBV7-2
TGTGCCAGCAGCCCTGTAGCGCTAAACACCGGGGAGCTGTTTTTT
CASSPVALNTGELFF
>.|TRBD1|TRBJ2-7|TRBV7-6
TGTGCCAGCAGCTTAGGGGACAGTCGCCTCTACGAGCAGTACTTC
CASSLGDSRLYEQYF
>.|.|TRBJ1-5|TRBV7-2
TGTGCCAGCACCAGCTTAGTGTCAGCGAACCAGCCCCAGCATTTT
CASTSLVSANQPQHF
>.|.|TRBJ1-2|TRBV7-9
TGTGCCAGCAGCCATCTTGCCAGCGACGACTATGGCTACACCTTC
CASSHLASDDYGYTF
>few|TRBD2|TRBJ2-1|TRBV28
TGTGCCAGCAGGTGGGGGGGAGCGGTAAGCTCCTACAATGAGCAGTTCTTC
CASRWGGAVSSYNEQFF
>.|.|TRBJ1-2|TRBV19
TGTGCCACCAACGCCAGGGAAAAACCCTACTATGGCTACACCTTC
CATNAREKPYYGYTF
>.|TRBD1|TRBJ1-2|TRBV28
TGTGCCAGCAGTCTGACAGGGAACTATGGCTACACCTTC
CASSLTGNYGYTF
>.|.|TRBJ1-1|TRBV11-2
TGTGCCAGCAGCTTAGATATCCTAGGCGCTGAAGCTTTCTTT
CASSLDILGAEAFF
>.|.|TRBJ2-7|TRBV7-9
TGTTCCAGCAGCCCGGACAGATTCCCCTACGAGCAGTACTTC
CSSSPDRFPYEQYF
>.|TRBD1|TRBJ2-7|TRBV30
TGTGCCTGGGGACAGGGACGGGAGCAGTACTTC
CAWGQGREQYF
>.|TRBD1|TRBJ1-2|TRBV6-5
TGTGCCAGCAGTCGGACAGGGTATGGCTACACCTTC
CASSRTGYGYTF
>.|TRBD1|TRBJ2-2|TRBV27
TGTGCCAGCAGTTTAGGGACAGCGAACACCGGGGAGCTGTTTTTT
CASSLGTANTGELFF
>.|.|TRBJ2-1|TRBV5-6
TGTGCCAGCAGCTTGGCTAATGAGCAGTTCTTC
CASSLANEQFF
>few|.|TRBJ1-6|TRBV30
TGTGCCTGGAAGGGGAATAATTCACCCCTCCACTTT
CAWKGNNSPLHF
>.|TRBD1|TRBJ1-2|TRBV9
TGTGCCAGCAGCTCAGTACCCCGGACAGGGAGGGATGGCTACACCTTC
CASSSVPRTGRDGYTF